This T cell receptor beta chain was profiled in a study of Graves' ophthalmopathy and Graves' hyperthyroidism. Points from the study as a whole: Predictions made by the model for ophthalmopathy progression reached 70.59% sensitivity and about 72% specificity. Blood also harbored most expanded thyroid clonotypes above 0.001 frequency.

The CDR3 sequence is 12 residues long. Investigators amplified TCR beta CDR3 regions from RNA transcripts. First-round RT-PCR employed HTBI primers, with a second-round multiplex PCR after it. TCRdb independently ran MiXCR on the multiplex PCR reads; one entry per CDR3 protein. The sample shows about 620,000 distinct CDR3 sequences, about 24% of them seen only once. This clonotype was detected many times. The target antigen is unknown. A read error may produce the germline difference seen at one junction end. None of the included patients had other autoimmune diseases, uncontrolled infections, pregnancy or lactation, as these led to exclusion. 10 ml of fresh blood yielded the PBMCs by density gradient.

The sequence was collected from a woman aged 18 to 35 with stable Graves' hyperthyroidism. Some clones in this sample may be carry-over from other donors' samples. The sample taken for sequencing was peripheral blood. This rearrangement joins TRBV12-3 or TRBV12-4 to TRBJ2-7; D uncertain. CDR3 sequence (DNA): TGTGCCAGCAGCTTAGATCGGCGCGAGCAGTACTTC. It yields the protein CASSLDRREQYF.